Listed below are T cell receptor beta chains from one sample, sequenced in a study of CXCR3-negative and CXCR3-positive naive CD8 T cells. With the 5' RACE reads reprocessed, TCRdb shows one record per CDR3 protein and no DNA. The table for this sample gives over 80,000 distinct CDR3 sequences. The sequencing input was naive CXCR3- CD8+ T cells from blood. The source is a human donor in good health. Some clones in this sample may be carry-over from other donors' samples. Each CDR3 is given with its conserved first and last residue. The listing skips clone size in some rows; elsewhere it reads once, few, many or a size class.

j_call,v_call,clone_size,cdr3_aa
TRBJ2-7,TRBV27,-,CASSSIYPTGYEQYF
TRBJ2-1,TRBV7-9,-,CASTDRVDNEQFF
TRBJ1-1,TRBV29-1,medium-sized,CSVQGGETEAFF
TRBJ1-1,TRBV5-5,-,CASSLGGLSAEAFF
TRBJ2-1,TRBV4-1,-,CASSQDPVGNSYNEQFF
TRBJ2-5,TRBV12-3/TRBV12-4,-,CASSLAGYETQYF
TRBJ2-3,TRBV7-2,-,CASGSGTVLGTDTQYF
TRBJ2-5,TRBV12-3/TRBV12-4,-,CASRDSRRETQYF
TRBJ2-2,TRBV14,-,CASSQGGSYGLMSTGELFF
TRBJ2-1,TRBV10-2,-,CASSEGQLDEQFF
TRBJ2-1,TRBV11-2,-,CASSHPRTGGRLDEQFF
TRBJ2-6,TRBV21-1,-,CASSIPGAGPGSGANVLTF
TRBJ2-2,TRBV6-2/TRBV6-3,-,CATSRAGELFF
TRBJ2-7,TRBV23-1,-,CASRLDSPYEQYF
TRBJ2-2,TRBV7-6,-,CASSRDPGRSTGELFF
TRBJ2-1,TRBV4-1,-,CASSHGPSAYNEQFF
TRBJ2-3,TRBV24-1,-,CATSGGTYTDTQYF
TRBJ1-2,TRBV5-5,-,CASSPWASANYGYTF
TRBJ2-7,TRBV4-1,-,CASSQAGNTAEQYF
TRBJ2-5,TRBV5-6,-,CASSLGAVQETQYF
TRBJ1-6,TRBV21-1,-,CASSSCPRSGGSPLHF
TRBJ2-2,TRBV6-2/TRBV6-3,-,CASSPLGVSGELFF
TRBJ2-7,TRBV5-1,-,CASSLRGSEQYF
TRBJ2-1,TRBV12-3/TRBV12-4,-,CASGGRTYNEQFF
TRBJ2-2,TRBV3-1,-,CASSQGTGERAGELFF
TRBJ2-4,TRBV28,-,CASSFLAGEAKNIQYF
TRBJ2-7,TRBV27,-,CASSPGLALEEQYF
TRBJ2-5,TRBV7-9,-,CASSFSTGGRPRDFSETQYF
TRBJ2-5,TRBV7-9,-,CASSPFPITGGQETQYF
TRBJ1-1,TRBV7-9,-,CASSFGEDLAEAFF
TRBJ2-1,TRBV28,-,CASSLHPSGSSGGDEQFF
TRBJ2-1,TRBV7-8,-,CASSSSGVSSYNEQFF
TRBJ2-7,TRBV5-1,-,CASSETSDGYEQYF
TRBJ2-7,TRBV5-1,-,CASSLISPGQGASYEQYF
TRBJ1-2,TRBV29-1,-,CSVVPVPGGANYGYTF